This paragraph reports one T cell receptor (beta chain). The entry originates in a study of T cells in Graves' hyperthyroidism and ophthalmopathy. RNA transcripts were the template for amplifying TCR beta CDR3 regions. The primer set for the first-round RT-PCR of the TCR CDR3 was HTBI. TCRdb independently ran MiXCR on the multiplex PCR reads; one entry per CDR3 protein. This sample carries fewer than 750,000 distinct CDR3 sequences, 14% to 15% of them seen once, and the ten largest clones take 4% to 5.5%. The study based diagnoses on clinical symptoms, serum thyroxine and TRAb, thyroid ultrasound and orbital computed tomography. V lost 1 base to trimming and J lost 2 bases; unmatched junction nucleotides: 7. CDR3 length equals 16 residues. Germline V CDR1 and CDR2: MGHRA, YSYEKL.

The sequenced sample was blood. The TCR was taken from a woman aged 40 to 50 with Graves' ophthalmopathy. The rearrangement links TRBV4-1 to TRBJ2-5, with 7 bases matching TRBD2. In nucleotides, the CDR3 is TGCGCCAGCAGCCAAGTCCAAGCGGGACTGCAAGAGACCCAGTACTTC. Protein sequence: CASSQVQAGLQETQYF.